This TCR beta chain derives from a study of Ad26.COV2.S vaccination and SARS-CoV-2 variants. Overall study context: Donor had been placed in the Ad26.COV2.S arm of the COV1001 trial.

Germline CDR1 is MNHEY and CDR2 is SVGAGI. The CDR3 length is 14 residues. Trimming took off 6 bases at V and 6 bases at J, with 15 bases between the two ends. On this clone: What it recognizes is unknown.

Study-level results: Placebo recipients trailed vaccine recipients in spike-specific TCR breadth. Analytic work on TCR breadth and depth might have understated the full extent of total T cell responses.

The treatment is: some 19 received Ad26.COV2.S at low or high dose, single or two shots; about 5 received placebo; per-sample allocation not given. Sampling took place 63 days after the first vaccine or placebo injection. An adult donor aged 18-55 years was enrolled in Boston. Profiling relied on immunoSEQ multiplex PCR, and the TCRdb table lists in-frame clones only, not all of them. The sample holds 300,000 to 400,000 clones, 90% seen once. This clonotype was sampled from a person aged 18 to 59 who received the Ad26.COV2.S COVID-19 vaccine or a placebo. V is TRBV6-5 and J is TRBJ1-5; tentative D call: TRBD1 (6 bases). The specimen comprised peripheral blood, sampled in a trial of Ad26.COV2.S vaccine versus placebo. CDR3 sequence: CASSQQGLGQPQHF. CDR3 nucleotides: TGTGCCAGCAGCCAACAGGGATTGGGTCAGCCCCAGCATTTT.